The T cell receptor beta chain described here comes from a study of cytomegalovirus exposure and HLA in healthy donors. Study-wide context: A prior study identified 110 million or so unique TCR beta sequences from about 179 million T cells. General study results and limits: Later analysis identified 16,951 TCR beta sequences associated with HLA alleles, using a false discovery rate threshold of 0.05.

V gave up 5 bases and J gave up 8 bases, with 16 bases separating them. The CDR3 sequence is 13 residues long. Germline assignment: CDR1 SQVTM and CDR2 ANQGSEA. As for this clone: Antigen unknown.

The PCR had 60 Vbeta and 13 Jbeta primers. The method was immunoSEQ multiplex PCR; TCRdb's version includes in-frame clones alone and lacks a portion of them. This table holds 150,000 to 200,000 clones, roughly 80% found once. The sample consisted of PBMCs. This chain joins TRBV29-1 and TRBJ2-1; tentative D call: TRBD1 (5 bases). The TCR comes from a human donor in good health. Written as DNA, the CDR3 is TGCAGCGTTTCGGCAGGGATTATGGATGAGCAGTTCTTC. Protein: CSVSAGIMDEQFF.